This entry concerns a single T cell receptor (beta chain). What it binds is unknown. The CDR3 is 12 amino acids. Trimming stripped 0 bases from V and 12 bases from J, with 9 bases between. Germline-derived CDR1 and CDR2 are GTSNPN and SVGIG (reference sequence). The data originate from a study of CD8+ T cells in alopecia areata. cDNA serving as the sequencing template came from extracted, reverse transcribed RNA. Libraries were prepared by immunoSEQ multiplex PCR; TCRdb keeps only in-frame clonotypes and omits some of them. This table has over 150,000 clones, over 55% appearing once. Findings of the study overall: An increase in clonality over normal scalp was evident in lesional scalp, especially alopecia totalis/universalis.

Samples from alopecia areata patients were lesional scalp punch biopsies and peripheral blood. The input for sequencing was CD4+ T cells sorted from blood, taken at week 0. The V call is TRBV30, the J call TRBJ1-6, with unresolved D. This TCR was sampled from a human donor with alopecia areata. The CDR3 here is CAWSVSGRPLHF. Written as DNA, the CDR3 is TGTGCCTGGAGTGTATCAGGAAGACCCCTCCACTTT.